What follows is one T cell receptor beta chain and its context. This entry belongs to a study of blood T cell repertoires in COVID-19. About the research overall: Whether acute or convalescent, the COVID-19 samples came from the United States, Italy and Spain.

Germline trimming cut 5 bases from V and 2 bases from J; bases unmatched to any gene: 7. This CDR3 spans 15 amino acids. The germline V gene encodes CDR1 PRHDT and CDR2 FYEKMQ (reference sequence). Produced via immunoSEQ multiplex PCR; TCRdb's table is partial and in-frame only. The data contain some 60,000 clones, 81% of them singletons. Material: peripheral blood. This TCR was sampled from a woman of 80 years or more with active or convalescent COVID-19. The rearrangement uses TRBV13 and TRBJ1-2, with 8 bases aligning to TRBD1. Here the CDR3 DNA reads TGTGCCAGCAGCCCCGGACAGGGTGGGAACTATGGCTACACCTTC. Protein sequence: CASSPGQGGNYGYTF.